The 29 T cell receptor beta chains in this list originate from one sample, sequenced in a study of T cell responses to AZD1222 COVID-19 vaccine (dated by TCRdb to about 2021). What this sample's time point label stands for: baseline before first vaccination. Libraries were prepared through the immunoSEQ multiplex PCR assay. Sourced from immuneACCESS, this table was stored by TCRdb with only in-frame sequences that have V and J called. A share of the clones is absent; for the studies checked, an unresolved V gene accounts for under half, and the remainder has no known explanation. For this sample the table gives over 130,000 clones, of which about 93% were detected only once. Together, the top ten hold roughly 4.9% of the sample. The sample consisted of peripheral blood, taken on day 0 of AZD1222 vaccination. Receptor source: an adult in good health.

The J gene is TRBJ2-6, the V gene TRBV6-2 or TRBV6-3; perhaps TRBD1 as D (6 bases). Germline CDR1 reads MNHEY; CDR2 reads SVGEGT. Between the trimmed V and J ends, which lost 4 bases and 0 bases, there was a span of 10 bases. The CDR3 is 16 residues long. Here the CDR3 reads CASSFFRGSGANVLTF. In DNA, the CDR3 is TGTGCCAGCAGTTTTTTCAGGGGCTCTGGGGCCAACGTCCTGACTTTC.

This chain connects TRBV25-1 to TRBJ2-7, with 10 bases matching TRBD1. Trimming at V came to 3 bases and at J to 8 bases, leaving 10 bases not matched to a gene. This CDR3 contains 15 residues. Germline CDR1 MGHDK, CDR2 SYGVNS. This CDR3 reads CASSEVLGQGTKQYF. The CDR3 region has the DNA TGTGCCAGCAGTGAGGTCTTGGGACAGGGGACTAAGCAGTACTTC.

This clone has more than one count but fewer than ten. The CDR3 coding sequence is TGCGCCAGCAGCTACCAGCCGGGACAGGGGCGCACTGGCTCCTACGAGCAGTACTTC. Protein: CASSYQPGQGRTGSYEQYF. The rearrangement links TRBV5-1 to TRBJ2-7; 10 bases line up with TRBD1. J lost 0 bases, V lost 3 bases, and 15 bases had no gene match. The CDR3 totals 19 residues. The germline gives CDR1 SGHRS, CDR2 YFSETQ.

The chain combines TRBV11-2 with TRBJ2-3; 8 positions match TRBD1. The CDR3 spans 16 residues. The J segment lost 5 bases and the V segment lost 2 bases, leaving 9 bases of the junction unmatched. Germline lookup yields CDR1 SGHAT and CDR2 FQNNGV. The CDR3 DNA is TGTGCCAGCAGCTTATTGGGACAGGTGAATGTAGATACGCAGTATTTT. This encodes CASSLLGQVNVDTQYF.

The gene calls are TRBV10-3 and TRBJ1-6; possible D gene TRBD1, 5 bases. Trimming took 4 bases from V and 8 from J, leaving 15 bases between them. Germline lookup yields CDR1 ENHRY and CDR2 SYGVKD. This CDR3 contains 15 residues. The CDR3 DNA reads as TGTGCCATCAGTGGGAACGGGGGTAGGGATTCACCCCTCCACTTT. Translated: CAISGNGGRDSPLHF.

The rearrangement uses TRBV20-1 and TRBJ2-1, with D possibly being TRBD1 (5 bases). V was cut by 3 bases and J by 9 bases, with 9 bases left in between. The CDR3 runs 11 residues. In germline, CDR1 is DFQATT, CDR2 SNEGSKA (reference sequence). The DNA for the CDR3 is TGCAGTGCTAGGAAACAGGTTGAGCAGTTCTTC. Protein sequence: CSARKQVEQFF.

V usage is TRBV11-2 and J usage is TRBJ2-7; D gene ambiguous. Trimming shortened V by 6 bases and J by 2 bases, and 14 bases separated the two germline ends. CDR3 size: 14 residues. Germline CDR1 reads SGHAT; CDR2 reads FQNNGV. The DNA for the CDR3 is TGTGCCAGCAGGCTACGGTCAAATACCTACGAGCAGTACTTC. Protein: CASRLRSNTYEQYF.

The V gene is TRBV7-8, the J gene TRBJ2-7; 10 nucleotides line up with TRBD2. The CDR3 runs 16 residues. The junction had 11 bases not matched to a gene; V was cut back by 5 bases and J by 4 bases. Germline lookup yields CDR1 SGHVS and CDR2 FQNEAQ. The CDR3 region is CASSPGTSVRNYEQYF. Here the CDR3 DNA reads TGTGCCAGCAGCCCAGGGACTAGCGTACGCAATTACGAGCAGTACTTC.

The chain employs TRBV5-4 and TRBJ2-5, with a possible D match to TRBD1 (6 bases). The length of the CDR3 is 13 residues. Germline assignment: CDR1 SGHNT and CDR2 YYREEE (reference sequence). V lost 2 bases and J lost 2, with 7 bases in between. The CDR3 DNA follows: TGTGCCAGCAGCTTCGGGACACAAGAGACCCAGTACTTC. It specifies CASSFGTQETQYF.

The V and J genes are TRBV6-2 or TRBV6-3 and TRBJ2-2; TRBD1 or TRBD2 may be the D gene (5 bases each). CDR3 length: 16 residues. V was clipped by 2 bases and J by 0 bases, with 10 bases between them. In germline, CDR1 is MNHEY, CDR2 SVGEGT. The CDR3 nucleotides read TGTGCCAGCAGTTACGGGACGTCCGCGAACACCGGGGAGCTGTTTTTT. This gives the protein CASSYGTSANTGELFF.

The chain links TRBV6-2 or TRBV6-3 to TRBJ1-2; 7 bases match TRBD1. The CDR3 contains 16 residues. CDR1 MNHEY and CDR2 SVGEGT come from the germline V gene. The ends lost 6 bases at V and 6 bases at J; junction bases unmatched: 16. CDR3 amino acids: CASSTNPYRGSNGYTF. The CDR3 nucleotides are TGTGCCAGCAGCACGAACCCCTACAGGGGATCCAATGGCTACACCTTC.

The chain recombines TRBV7-2 with TRBJ2-7; possible D gene TRBD1, 7 bases. The CDR3 totals 13 residues. V lost 2 bases to trimming and J lost 4 bases, with 9 bases between them. Germline CDR1 is SGHTA and CDR2 is FQGNSA. DNA of the CDR3: TGTGCCAGCAGCTTACCAGGGGGGTACGAGCAGTACTTC. This codes for CASSLPGGYEQYF.

The J gene is TRBJ2-5, the V gene TRBV14; possibly TRBD1 for D (5 bases). V was trimmed by 1 base and J by 4 bases, leaving 19 bases between them. The V gene's germline CDR1 is SGHDN and CDR2 FVKESK. The CDR3 extends over 17 amino acids. CDR3 sequence (DNA): TGTGCCAGCAGCCAAGGGGGCCCGGTCCCGGGCCGAGAGACCCAGTACTTC. Amino acids: CASSQGGPVPGRETQYF.

The J gene is TRBJ1-2, the V gene TRBV29-1; 9 positions match TRBD1. CDR3 size: 15 residues. Trimming removed 2 bases from V and 4 bases from J; junction bases left unmatched: 8. Germline values: CDR1 SQVTM, CDR2 ANQGSEA. The CDR3 region is CSVESPGQGSYGYTF. As DNA, the CDR3 is TGCAGCGTTGAATCTCCGGGACAGGGCAGCTATGGCTACACCTTC.

The J gene is TRBJ1-5, the V gene TRBV7-2; no clear D gene. With 5 bases removed from V and 0 bases from J, the gap between germline ends came to 5 bases. The CDR3 runs to 13 residues. Germline loops: CDR1 SGHTA, CDR2 FQGNSA. Here the CDR3 reads CASSRDSNQPQHF. The DNA for the CDR3 is TGTGCCAGCAGCCGGGATAGCAATCAGCCCCAGCATTTT. The full variable domain, in which reference TRBV7-2 and TRBJ1-5 provide the parts outside the CDR3, is GAGVSQSPSNKVTEKGKDVELRCDPISGHTALYWYRQSLGQGLEFLIYFQGNSAPDKSGLPSDRFSAERTGGSVSTLTIQRTQQEDSAVYLCASSRDSNQPQHFGDGTRLSIL.

The rearrangement links TRBV27 to TRBJ2-5; 9 bases map to TRBD2. Germline V lookup: CDR1 MNHEY, CDR2 SMNVEV (reference sequence). V was clipped by 4 bases and J by 5 bases; unmatched bases: 14. CDR3 length: 17 amino acids. DNA of the CDR3: TGTGCCAGCAGTTCATCCCCGGCTAGCGGGATTGAGGAGACCCAGTACTTC. This sequence encodes CASSSSPASGIEETQYF.

V and J are TRBV7-2 and TRBJ1-4; weak D call: TRBD1 (6 bases). The ends were cut back, 6 bases at V and 3 bases at J, with 14 bases in the middle. This CDR3 region has 15 residues. Germline V gene data show CDR1 as SGHTA and CDR2 as FQGNSA. CDR3 residues: CASSMGAGANEKLFF. The CDR3, as DNA: TGTGCCAGCAGTATGGGGGCAGGGGCTAATGAAAAACTGTTTTTT.

This clone was picked up a small number of times. The chain joins TRBV7-2 to TRBJ1-2; 7 positions match TRBD1. The CDR3 covers 14 residues. J lost 3 bases, V lost 6 bases, and 7 bases had no gene match. Germline V gene data show CDR1 as SGHTA and CDR2 as FQGNSA. In DNA, the CDR3 is TGTGCCAGCAGGCAGGGGGGGTCGGACTATGGCTACACCTTC. It encodes CASRQGGSDYGYTF.

J is TRBJ1-3 and V is TRBV7-2; 7 bases agree with TRBD1. The CDR3 extends over 15 amino acids. Germline V gene sequence: CDR1 SGHTA, CDR2 FQGNSA. V lost 7 bases to trimming and J lost 11 bases; unmatched junction nucleotides: 17. CDR3 protein: CASTSGGTPVDAIYF. The CDR3 DNA follows: TGTGCCAGCACCTCAGGGGGGACGCCCGTTGACGCCATATATTTT.

This sequence joins TRBV19 and TRBJ1-5; TRBD1 aligns across 8 bases. Germline trimming cut 4 bases from V and 6 bases from J; bases unmatched to any gene: 8. The germline gives CDR1 LNHDA, CDR2 SQIVND (reference sequence). The CDR3 is made up of 15 amino acids. CDR3 protein: CASSNSDRATQPQHF. The CDR3 region has the DNA TGTGCCAGTAGTAACTCGGACAGGGCAACTCAGCCCCAGCATTTT. Complete variable domain (other parts from reference TRBV19 and TRBJ1-5): DGGITQSPKYLFRKEGQNVTLSCEQNLNHDAMYWYRQDPGQGLRLIYYSQIVNDFQKGDIAEGYSVSREKKESFPLTVTSAQKNPTAFYLCASSNSDRATQPQHFGDGTRLSIL.

The V call is TRBV4-1, the J call TRBJ2-1, with D possibly TRBD1 on 5 matching bases. V lost 0 bases to trimming and J lost 7 bases, with 16 bases between them. The CDR3 consists of 16 residues. Germline loops: CDR1 MGHRA, CDR2 YSYEKL. The CDR3 reads CASSQDQAGNRNEQFF. The CDR3 nucleotides read TGCGCCAGCAGCCAAGATCAGGCAGGGAATAGGAATGAGCAGTTCTTC.

V usage is TRBV6-5 and J usage is TRBJ2-3; 8 bases fit TRBD1. V was pared by 5 bases and J by 2 bases, with 3 bases of the junction left unmatched. This CDR3 region has 14 residues. Per germline, CDR1 MNHEY and CDR2 SVGAGI. For the CDR3, the DNA is TGTGCCAGCAGTCCAGGGGGCCTCACAGATACGCAGTATTTT. This gives the protein CASSPGGLTDTQYF.

The chain links TRBV14 to TRBJ1-6; possibly TRBD1 for D (5 bases). The germline V and J ends were trimmed by 3 bases and 11 bases, with 11 bases remaining between them. From germline, CDR1 is SGHDN and CDR2 FVKESK. The CDR3 extends over 13 amino acids. The CDR3 spells CASSQLRGPPLHF. The CDR3 DNA reads TGTGCCAGCAGCCAGTTGAGGGGCCCACCCCTCCACTTT.

V gene TRBV30 combines with J gene TRBJ1-2; TRBD1 matches 7 bases. The CDR3 sequence is 14 residues long. Germline trimming cut 4 bases from V and 4 bases from J; bases unmatched to any gene: 9. Germline CDR1 GTSNPN, CDR2 SVGIG (reference sequence). Here the CDR3 reads CAWKRVDRAYGYTF. The CDR3 nucleotides are TGTGCCTGGAAAAGAGTCGACAGGGCCTATGGCTACACCTTC.

The count of this clone is one. The chain employs TRBV2 and TRBJ2-1, with D perhaps matching TRBD2 (6 bases). This CDR3 spans 15 amino acids. Germline V gene data show CDR1 as SNHLY and CDR2 as FYNNEI. V lost 2 bases to trimming and J lost 7 bases, with 15 bases between them. In DNA form, the CDR3 reads TGTGCCAGCAGTGAATATGGGGGACTGGGAAATGAGCAGTTCTTC. It specifies CASSEYGGLGNEQFF. Full variable domain (rest looked up from reference TRBV2 and TRBJ2-1): EPEVTQTPSHQVTQMGQEVILRCVPISNHLYFYWYRQILGQKVEFLVSFYNNEISEKSEIFDDQFSVERPDGSNFTLKIRSTKLEDSAMYFCASSEYGGLGNEQFFGPGTRLTVL.

For the CDR3, the DNA is TGTGCCAGCAGCCCTGGTCGGAATTTCGTAGCGATCGGCCAGCCCCAGCATTTT. Translated: CASSPGRNFVAIGQPQHF. The V call is TRBV6-2 or TRBV6-3, the J call TRBJ1-5; no clear D gene. V lost 6 bases and J lost 7, with 28 bases in between. CDR3 size: 18 residues. Germline CDR1 MNHEY, CDR2 SVGEGT.

The gene calls are TRBV4-1 and TRBJ1-6; 7 bases line up with TRBD1. This CDR3 region has 15 residues. Trimming at V came to 2 bases and at J to 10 bases, leaving 8 bases not matched to a gene. The germline gives CDR1 MGHRA, CDR2 YSYEKL. The CDR3 DNA is TGCGCCAGCAGCCAATCCCTAACAGGGGAATCACCCCTCCACTTT. This encodes CASSQSLTGESPLHF.

V gene TRBV7-2 combines with J gene TRBJ2-5, with 11 bases lining up with TRBD1. The germline CDR1 and CDR2 sequences are SGHTA and FQGNSA. V dropped 5 bases and J dropped 1; count of bases not matched to a gene: 6. The CDR3 covers 16 residues. The CDR3 region has the DNA TGTGCCAGCAGCCCCGGACAGGGGGCTGGCCAAGAGACCCAGTACTTC. It yields the protein CASSPGQGAGQETQYF.

This chain joins TRBV5-1 and TRBJ1-3; unclear D gene. Trimming shortened V by 4 bases and J by 2 bases, and 10 bases separated the two germline ends. The CDR3 is 14 amino acids. Germline-derived CDR1 and CDR2 are SGHRS and YFSETQ. DNA for the CDR3: TGCGCCAGCAGCCCAGACTTACCTGGAAACACCATATATTTT. This codes for CASSPDLPGNTIYF.